This T cell receptor beta chain was documented in a study of regulatory T cells in long-lasting Graves disease. In building TCR beta libraries, iRepertoire HTBI primers were used together with Arm-PCR of CDR3 regions. In TCRdb, the multiplex PCR reads were re-called with MiXCR into one record per CDR3 protein. The sample has some 490,000 distinct CDR3 sequences; about 12% are singletons. In its sample, this clonotype was seen many times. Time point indicated: newly diagnosed GD, antithyroid drugs for less than 3 months. Scientists built the TCR library using RNA that was extracted from PBMCs. Trimming took 1 base from V and 1 from J, leaving 13 bases between them. Germline V CDR1 and CDR2: SGHTA, FQGNSA. This CDR3 region has 16 residues. The same data also went into a second study, on T cells in Graves' hyperthyroidism and ophthalmopathy. This second study says: Newly diagnosed hyperthyroidism, duration under 2 months, in patients aged 18 to 65. Diagnoses used clinical symptoms, serum thyroxine and TRAb, thyroid ultrasound and orbital computed tomography. HTBI primers were the set used in a first-round RT-PCR of the TCR CDR3.

The rearrangement joins TRBV7-2 to TRBJ1-1; tentatively, D is TRBD1 (5 bases). Sequenced here: peripheral blood mononuclear cells (PBMCs), sampled at new diagnosis, from a patient treated with antithyroid drugs. This TCR was sampled from a woman aged 25 to 39 with Graves disease. The CDR3 DNA reads as TGTGCCAGCAGCTTAGAGGTGTTAAGGGGGAACACTGAAGCTTTCTTT. It yields the protein CASSLEVLRGNTEAFF.